Below, one T cell receptor (beta chain) is given with its context. Time point in this sample: newly diagnosed GD, antithyroid drugs for less than 3 months. PBMC RNA was the source of the TCR library. V lost 5 bases to trimming and J lost 6 bases; unmatched junction nucleotides: 6. CDR3 length equals 14 residues. Looked up from germline, CDR1 is DFQATT and CDR2 is SNEGSKA (reference sequence). Both iRepertoire HTBI primers and Arm-PCR of CDR3 regions were used to build the TCR beta libraries. TCRdb passed the multiplex PCR reads through MiXCR, listing each CDR3 protein once. Altogether approximately 250,000 distinct CDR3 sequences are present, around 19% being singletons, with the ten largest covering around 20%. This sample is drawn from a study of regulatory T cells in long-lasting Graves disease.

The specimen was peripheral blood mononuclear cells (PBMCs), collected at new diagnosis, from a patient treated with antithyroid drugs. This clonotype was sampled from a female donor with Graves disease. The chain is built from TRBV20-1 and TRBJ2-3; 12 positions match TRBD2. CDR3 sequence: CSAGGTSGSDTQYF. CDR3 sequence (DNA): TGCAGTGCTGGGGGGACTAGCGGGTCTGATACGCAGTATTTT.